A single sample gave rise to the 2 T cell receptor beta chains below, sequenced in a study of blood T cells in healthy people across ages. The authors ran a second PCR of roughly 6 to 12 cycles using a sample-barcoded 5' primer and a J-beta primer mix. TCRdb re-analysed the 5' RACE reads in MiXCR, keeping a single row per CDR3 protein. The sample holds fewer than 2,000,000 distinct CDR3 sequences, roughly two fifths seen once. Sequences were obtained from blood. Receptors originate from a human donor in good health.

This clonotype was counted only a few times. CDR3 sequence: CASSVGGSDTQYF. The CDR3 coding sequence is TGTGCCAGCAGCGTAGGGGGTTCAGATACGCAGTATTTT. The genes are TRBV9 and TRBJ2-3, with D uncertain. This CDR3 spans 13 amino acids. With 0 bases removed from V and 4 bases from J, the gap between germline ends came to 6 bases. The germline V gene has CDR1 SGDLS and CDR2 YYNGEE.

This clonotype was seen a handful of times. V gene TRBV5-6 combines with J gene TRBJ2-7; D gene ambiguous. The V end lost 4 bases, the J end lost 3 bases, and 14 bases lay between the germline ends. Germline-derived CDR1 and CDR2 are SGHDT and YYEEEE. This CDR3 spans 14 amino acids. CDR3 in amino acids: CASSVSTGVYEQYF. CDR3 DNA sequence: TGTGCCAGCAGCGTATCTACTGGGGTCTACGAGCAGTACTTC.